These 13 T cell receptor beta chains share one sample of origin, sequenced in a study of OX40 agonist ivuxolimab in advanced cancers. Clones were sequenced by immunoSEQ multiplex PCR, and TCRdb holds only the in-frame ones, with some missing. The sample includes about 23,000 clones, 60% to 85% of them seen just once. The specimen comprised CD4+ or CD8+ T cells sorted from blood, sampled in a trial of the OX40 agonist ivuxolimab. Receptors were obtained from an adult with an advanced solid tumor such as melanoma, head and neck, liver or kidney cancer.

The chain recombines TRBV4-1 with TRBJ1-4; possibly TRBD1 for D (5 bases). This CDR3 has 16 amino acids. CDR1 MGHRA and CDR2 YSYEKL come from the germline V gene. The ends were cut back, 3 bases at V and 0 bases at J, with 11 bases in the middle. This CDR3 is CASSQKDTPTNEKLFF. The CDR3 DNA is TGCGCCAGCAGCCAGAAGGACACACCAACTAATGAAAAACTGTTTTTT.

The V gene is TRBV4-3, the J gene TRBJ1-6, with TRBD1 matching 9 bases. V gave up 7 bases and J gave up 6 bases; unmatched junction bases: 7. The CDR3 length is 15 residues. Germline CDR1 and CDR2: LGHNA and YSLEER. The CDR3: CASTLQGATNSPLHF. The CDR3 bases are TGCGCCAGCACGCTACAGGGGGCTACTAATTCACCCCTCCACTTT.

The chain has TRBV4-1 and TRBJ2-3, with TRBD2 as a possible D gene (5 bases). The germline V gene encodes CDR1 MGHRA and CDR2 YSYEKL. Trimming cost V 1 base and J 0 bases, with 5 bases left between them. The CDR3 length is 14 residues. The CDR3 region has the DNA TGCGCCAGCAGCCAAGGGACTAGCACAGATACGCAGTATTTT. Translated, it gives CASSQGTSTDTQYF.

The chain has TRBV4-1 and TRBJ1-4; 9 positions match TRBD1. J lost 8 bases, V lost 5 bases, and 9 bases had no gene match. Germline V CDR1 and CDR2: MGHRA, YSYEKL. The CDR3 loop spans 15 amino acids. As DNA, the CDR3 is TGCGCCAGCAGCGGGACAGGGACGGGGTGGGAAAAACTGTTTTTT. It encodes CASSGTGTGWEKLFF.

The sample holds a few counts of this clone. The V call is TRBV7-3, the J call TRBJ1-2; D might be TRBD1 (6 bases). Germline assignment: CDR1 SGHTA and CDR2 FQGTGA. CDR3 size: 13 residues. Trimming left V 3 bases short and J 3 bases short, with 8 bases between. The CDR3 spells CASSFGQYYGYTF. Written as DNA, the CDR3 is TGTGCCAGCAGCTTCGGACAGTACTATGGCTACACCTTC. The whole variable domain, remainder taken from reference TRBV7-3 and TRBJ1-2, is GAGVSQTPSNKVTEKGKYVELRCDPISGHTALYWYRQSLGQGPEFLIYFQGTGAADDSGLPNDRFFAVRPEGSVSTLKIQRTERGDSAVYLCASSFGQYYGYTFGSGTRLTVV.

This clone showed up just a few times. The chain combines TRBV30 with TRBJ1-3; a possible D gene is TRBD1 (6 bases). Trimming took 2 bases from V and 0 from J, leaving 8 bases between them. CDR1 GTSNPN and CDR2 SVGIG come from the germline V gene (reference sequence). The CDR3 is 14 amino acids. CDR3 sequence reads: CAWSRGGSGNTIYF. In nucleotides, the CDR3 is TGTGCCTGGAGTAGGGGGGGCTCTGGAAACACCATATATTTT.

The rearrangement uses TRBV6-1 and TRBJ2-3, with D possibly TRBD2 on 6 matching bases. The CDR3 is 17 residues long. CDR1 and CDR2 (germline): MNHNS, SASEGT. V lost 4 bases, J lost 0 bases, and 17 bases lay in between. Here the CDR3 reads CASSVRQRTISTDTQYF. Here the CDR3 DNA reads TGTGCCAGCAGTGTCCGACAGCGGACTATCAGCACAGATACGCAGTATTTT.

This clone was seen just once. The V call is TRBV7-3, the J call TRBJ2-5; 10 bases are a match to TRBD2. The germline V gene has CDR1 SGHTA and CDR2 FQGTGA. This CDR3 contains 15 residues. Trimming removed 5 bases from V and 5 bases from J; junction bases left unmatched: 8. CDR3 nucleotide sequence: TGTGCCAGCAGCCCCCAGCGGGGGGGCCGGGAGACCCAGTACTTC. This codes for CASSPQRGGRETQYF.

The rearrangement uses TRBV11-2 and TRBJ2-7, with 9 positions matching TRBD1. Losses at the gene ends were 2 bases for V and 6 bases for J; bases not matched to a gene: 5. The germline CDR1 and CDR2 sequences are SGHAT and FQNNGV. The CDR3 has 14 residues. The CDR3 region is CASSLWTGVFEQYF. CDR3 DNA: TGTGCCAGCAGCTTATGGACAGGGGTGTTCGAGCAGTACTTC.

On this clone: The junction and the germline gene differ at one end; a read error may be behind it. The CDR3 DNA reads TGTGCCAGCAGTCAAACGGCTAGCGGCTCCAACGAGCAGTACTTC. Translating it yields CASSQTASGSNEQYF. This chain links TRBV27 with TRBJ2-7, with 7 bases that match TRBD2. The germline V gene has CDR1 MNHEY and CDR2 SMNVEV (reference sequence). The CDR3 is 15 amino acids.

CDR3 residues: CASSEPTGELFF. The CDR3 nucleotides are TGCGCCAGCAGCGAGCCCACCGGGGAGCTGTTTTTT. The genes are TRBV5-1 and TRBJ2-2; D ambiguous. V was clipped by 4 bases and J by 4 bases, with 5 bases between them. The CDR3 sequence is 12 residues long. Germline V CDR1 and CDR2: SGHRS, YFSETQ.

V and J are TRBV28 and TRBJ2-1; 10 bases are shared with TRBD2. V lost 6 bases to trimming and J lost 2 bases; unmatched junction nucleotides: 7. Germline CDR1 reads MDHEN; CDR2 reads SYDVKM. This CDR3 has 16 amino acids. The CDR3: CASRRGAGGPYNEQFF. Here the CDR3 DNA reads TGTGCCAGCAGACGAGGAGCGGGGGGGCCCTACAATGAGCAGTTCTTC.

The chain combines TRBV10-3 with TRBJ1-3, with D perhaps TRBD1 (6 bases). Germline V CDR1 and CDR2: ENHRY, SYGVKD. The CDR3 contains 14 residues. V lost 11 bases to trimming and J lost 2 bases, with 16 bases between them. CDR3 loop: CAHWPGATGNTIYF. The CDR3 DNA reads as TGTGCCCACTGGCCGGGGGCGACTGGAAACACCATATATTTT.